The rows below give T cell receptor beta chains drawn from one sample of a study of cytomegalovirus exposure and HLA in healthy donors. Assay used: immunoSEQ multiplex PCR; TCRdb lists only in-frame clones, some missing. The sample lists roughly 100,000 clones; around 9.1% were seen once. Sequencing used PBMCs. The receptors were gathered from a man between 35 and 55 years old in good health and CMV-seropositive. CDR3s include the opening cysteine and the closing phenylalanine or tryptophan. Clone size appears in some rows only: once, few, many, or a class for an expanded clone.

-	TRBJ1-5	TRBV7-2	CASSLAVGVNQPQHF
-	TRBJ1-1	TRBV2	CASEGRTGVWNTEAFF
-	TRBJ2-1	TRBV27	CASARRERTYNEQFF
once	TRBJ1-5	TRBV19	CASRTGTEVNQPQHF
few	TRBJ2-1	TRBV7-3	CASSLGTSSGYNEQFF
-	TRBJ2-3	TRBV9	CASTGWPGDTQYF
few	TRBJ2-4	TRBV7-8	CASRRGRKRDAAKNIQYF
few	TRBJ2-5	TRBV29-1	CSVGPPGGRGQTQYF
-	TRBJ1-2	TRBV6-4	CASETGDPYGYTF
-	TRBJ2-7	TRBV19	CASSMFQGNEQYF
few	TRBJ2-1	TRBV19	CASSAPGTADLEQFF
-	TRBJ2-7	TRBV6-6	CASSPSQVSYEQYF
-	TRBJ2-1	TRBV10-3	CAISGSLREQFF
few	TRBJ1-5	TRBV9	CASSVYHQPQHF